The T cell receptor beta chain described here comes from a study of patients and donors after allogeneic stem cell transplantation. TCRdb ran MiXCR on the RT-PCR reads and lists one entry per CDR3 protein. The sample has tens of thousands of distinct CDR3 sequences, 45% to 50% seen once. With 5 bases removed from V and 3 bases from J, the gap between germline ends came to 8 bases. Germline CDR1 and CDR2: MDHEN and SYDVKM. The CDR3 is 12 amino acids. This clonotype was detected a few times. This receptor was identified in a human donor who was either an allogeneic HSCT recipient or a stem cell or donor lymphocyte infusion donor (not recorded which). It is not recorded whose cells these are; they may come from a transplant donor. The chain has TRBV28 and TRBJ2-7; the D is unclear. The sequencing input was blood, either unsorted or a sorted T cell fraction (not recorded which). The CDR3 protein is CASSPAYYEQYF. Written as DNA, the CDR3 is TGTGCCAGCAGTCCAGCCTACTACGAGCAGTACTTC.